This paragraph covers one TCR beta chain sequence. This sample is part of a study of molecular identifiers for immune sequencing clone quantification. Study at large: Four of five splits of RNA from around 18,000 or 91,000 naive CD8 cells were sequenced in replicates.

Each CDR3 protein is one row after TCRdb ran MiXCR on the PCR reads. The table shows over 600,000 distinct CDR3 sequences, with 20% occurring only once. RNA fractions of 10%, 30% or 50% and about 19,000 to 1,000,000 sorted cells were the source of naive CD8 libraries. A CD8+CD4-CCR7+CD45RA+ gate was used to sort naive CD8 T cells. This CDR3 comprises 17 residues. This receptor was obtained from a human donor in good health. Some libraries in this study had Jurkat cell RNA spiked in. The chain has TRBV21-1 and TRBJ1-1; the table's D gene call, TRBD1, was not cross checked with the DNA. TRBV21-1 has pseudogene status. The specimen sequenced was naive CD8+ T cells from blood, with Jurkat cell RNA spiked in. As to subset: FACS-sorted CD8+CD4-CCR7+CD45RA+ naive T cells. The CDR3 spells CASSKASKGQGAAEAFF. The CDR3 DNA reads as TGTGCCAGCAGCAAAGCGAGTAAGGGACAGGGGGCCGCTGAAGCTTTCTTT.